The rows below give T cell receptor beta chains drawn from one sample of a study of long-term antiretroviral therapy in people with HIV. Assay: immunoSEQ multiplex PCR; the TCRdb copy retains only in-frame clones and omits some. The sample shows 20,000 to 25,000 clones, 76% of them seen only once. The source material was unsorted PBMCs, sampled 1.1 years before starting antiretroviral therapy. The receptors originated from a woman in her thirties or forties with HIV. Both conserved end residues are part of each CDR3. A D gene is named only where the DNA matches it firmly. Clone sizes are given selectively: once, few, many, or a class where the clone is expanded.

J gene: TRBJ2-2; clone size: once; D gene: NA; V gene: TRBV29-1; CDR3 DNA: TGCAGCGTTGGTCACCCCGCGAACACCGGGGAGCTGTTTTTT; CDR3 protein: CSVGHPANTGELFF
J gene: TRBJ2-7; clone size: NA; D gene: NA; V gene: TRBV21-1; CDR3 DNA: TGTGCCAGCAGCAAAGGATCTGGGTTTACGGGAGAGCAGTACTTC; CDR3 protein: CASSKGSGFTGEQYF
J gene: TRBJ1-4; clone size: NA; D gene: NA; V gene: TRBV9; CDR3 DNA: TGTGCCAGCAACGAAATAGGGGGAGATGAAAAACTGTTTTTT; CDR3 protein: CASNEIGGDEKLFF
J gene: TRBJ2-5; clone size: NA; D gene: NA; V gene: TRBV19; CDR3 DNA: TGTGCCAGTAGTATAGGAACAGACCTCCAAGAGACCCAGTACTTC; CDR3 protein: CASSIGTDLQETQYF
J gene: TRBJ1-5; clone size: NA; D gene: NA; V gene: TRBV6-5; CDR3 DNA: TGTGCCAGCAGTTACCACAGGGTTGAGCAGCCCCAGCATTTT; CDR3 protein: CASSYHRVEQPQHF
J gene: TRBJ2-7; clone size: NA; D gene: NA; V gene: TRBV7-6; CDR3 DNA: TGTGCCAGCGGGGACGGCACCTACGAGCAGTACTTC; CDR3 protein: CASGDGTYEQYF
J gene: TRBJ2-3; clone size: NA; D gene: TRBD1; V gene: TRBV5-1; CDR3 DNA: TGCGCCAGCAGCGTCCAGGGGGCCAGCACAGATACGCAGTATTTT; CDR3 protein: CASSVQGASTDTQYF
J gene: TRBJ2-1; clone size: NA; D gene: TRBD2; V gene: TRBV4-1; CDR3 DNA: TGCGCCAGCAGCCCCATGGGGCGGGAGCGATCCTACAATGAGCAGTTCTTC; CDR3 protein: CASSPMGRERSYNEQFF
J gene: TRBJ2-2; clone size: NA; D gene: NA; V gene: TRBV2; CDR3 DNA: TGTGCCAGCGTACAGGGTGTAACCGGGGAGCTGTTTTTT; CDR3 protein: CASVQGVTGELFF
J gene: TRBJ2-7; clone size: few; D gene: TRBD2; V gene: TRBV7-9; CDR3 DNA: TGTGCCAGCAGCCCCCAACTAGCGGGGGACTCCTACGAGCAGTACTTC; CDR3 protein: CASSPQLAGDSYEQYF
J gene: TRBJ1-1; clone size: NA; D gene: TRBD1; V gene: TRBV11-2; CDR3 DNA: TGTGCCAGCAGCTCGACGACAGGGGGCTGGGCTGAAGCTTTCTTT; CDR3 protein: CASSSTTGGWAEAFF
J gene: TRBJ2-7; clone size: NA; D gene: TRBD2; V gene: TRBV11-2; CDR3 DNA: TGTGCCAGCAGCTTAGCTGGGACTAGCTTTTCCTACGAGCAGTACTTC; CDR3 protein: CASSLAGTSFSYEQYF
J gene: TRBJ2-7; clone size: NA; D gene: NA; V gene: TRBV10-1; CDR3 DNA: TGCGCCAGCAGCGCAGCGCGTAGCTCCTACGAGCAGTACTTC; CDR3 protein: CASSAARSSYEQYF
J gene: TRBJ1-1; clone size: NA; D gene: TRBD1; V gene: TRBV27; CDR3 DNA: TGTGCCAGCAGTTTCACGGGACAGGTCTTACGCACTGAAGCTTTCTTT; CDR3 protein: CASSFTGQVLRTEAFF
J gene: TRBJ2-7; clone size: NA; D gene: TRBD2; V gene: TRBV30; CDR3 DNA: TGTGCCTTTACCGGGACTAGCGATTACGAGCAGTACTTC; CDR3 protein: CAFTGTSDYEQYF
J gene: TRBJ1-1; clone size: NA; D gene: NA; V gene: TRBV29-1; CDR3 DNA: TGCAGCGCTCCCGGGACTCTGAACACTGAAGCTTTCTTT; CDR3 protein: CSAPGTLNTEAFF
J gene: TRBJ1-1; clone size: once; D gene: TRBD1; V gene: TRBV6-6; CDR3 DNA: TGTGCCAGCAGCGGACAGGGGGCTAGGGGGAACACTGAAGCTTTCTTT; CDR3 protein: CASSGQGARGNTEAFF
J gene: TRBJ2-1; clone size: NA; D gene: NA; V gene: TRBV30; CDR3 DNA: TGTGCCTGGAGTTACGGGGGCTCCTACAATGAGCAGTTCTTC; CDR3 protein: CAWSYGGSYNEQFF
J gene: TRBJ2-2; clone size: NA; D gene: NA; V gene: TRBV6-5; CDR3 DNA: TGTGCCAGCAGTTACTCGACGACAGCCACCGGGGAGCTGTTTTTT; CDR3 protein: CASSYSTTATGELFF
J gene: TRBJ1-4; clone size: NA; D gene: TRBD1; V gene: TRBV5-1; CDR3 DNA: TGCGCCAGCTCTCGGGACAGAAATGAAAAACTGTTTTTT; CDR3 protein: CASSRDRNEKLFF
J gene: TRBJ2-2; clone size: NA; D gene: TRBD2; V gene: TRBV6-5; CDR3 DNA: TGTGCCAGCAGTTACGGGCTAGCGGTGAACACCGGGGAGCTGTTTTTT; CDR3 protein: CASSYGLAVNTGELFF
J gene: TRBJ2-7; clone size: medium-sized; D gene: NA; V gene: TRBV5-6; CDR3 DNA: TGTGCCAGCAGCTTGAATCTCGGCTGGGGCTCCTACGAGCAGTACTTC; CDR3 protein: CASSLNLGWGSYEQYF
J gene: TRBJ2-1; clone size: NA; D gene: TRBD2; V gene: TRBV10-1; CDR3 DNA: TGCGCCAGCAGCGGGGGACTAGCGGGAAGATATGAGCAGTTCTTC; CDR3 protein: CASSGGLAGRYEQFF
J gene: TRBJ2-3; clone size: NA; D gene: NA; V gene: TRBV2; CDR3 DNA: TGTGCCAGCAACGGCGGATTCACAGATACGCAGTATTTT; CDR3 protein: CASNGGFTDTQYF
J gene: TRBJ1-1; clone size: NA; D gene: NA; V gene: TRBV5-1; CDR3 DNA: TGCGCCAGCAGCTTGAGAGAAAACACTGAAGCTTTCTTT; CDR3 protein: CASSLRENTEAFF
J gene: TRBJ2-3; clone size: NA; D gene: NA; V gene: TRBV5-1; CDR3 DNA: TGCGCCAGCAGCTTCTGGGGGAGAGATACGCAGTATTTT; CDR3 protein: CASSFWGRDTQYF
J gene: TRBJ2-3; clone size: few; D gene: NA; V gene: TRBV6-4; CDR3 DNA: TGTGCCAGACCCCACAGGGAGGCGCAGTATTTT; CDR3 protein: CARPHREAQYF
J gene: TRBJ2-7; clone size: NA; D gene: NA; V gene: TRBV9; CDR3 DNA: TGTGCCAGCAGCGTAGGTGCAGCCTCTAGCTCCTACGAGCAGTACTTC; CDR3 protein: CASSVGAASSSYEQYF